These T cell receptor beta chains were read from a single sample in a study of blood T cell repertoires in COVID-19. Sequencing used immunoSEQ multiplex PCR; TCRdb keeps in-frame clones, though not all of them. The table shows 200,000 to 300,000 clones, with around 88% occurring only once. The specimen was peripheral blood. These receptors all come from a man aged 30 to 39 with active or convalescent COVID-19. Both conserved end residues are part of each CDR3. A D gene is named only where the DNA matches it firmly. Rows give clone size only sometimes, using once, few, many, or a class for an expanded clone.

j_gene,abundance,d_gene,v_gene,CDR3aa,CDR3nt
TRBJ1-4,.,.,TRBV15,CATSRNPYASEKLFF,TGTGCCACCAGCAGAAACCCGTACGCGTCCGAAAAACTGTTTTTT
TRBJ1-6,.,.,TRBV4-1,CASSQDIGGLVPLHF,TGCGCCAGCAGCCAAGATATCGGGGGATTAGTGCCCCTCCACTTT
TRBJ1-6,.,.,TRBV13,CASSPQAGSGSPLHF,TGTGCCAGCAGCCCCCAAGCCGGTTCGGGTTCACCCCTCCACTTT
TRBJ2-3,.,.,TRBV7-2,CASSQTGTGADTQYF,TGTGCCAGCAGCCAAACCGGTACGGGGGCAGATACGCAGTATTTT
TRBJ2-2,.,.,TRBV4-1,CASSQEWALVATGELFF,TGCGCCAGCAGCCAAGAGTGGGCACTAGTCGCCACCGGGGAGCTGTTTTTT
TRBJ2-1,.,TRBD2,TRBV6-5,CASSQTSGAYNEQFF,TGTGCCAGCAGCCAGACTAGCGGGGCCTACAATGAGCAGTTCTTC
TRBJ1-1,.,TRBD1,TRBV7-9,CASSLGKVTGTGDTEAFF,TGTGCCAGCAGCTTAGGTAAAGTGACGGGGACAGGGGACACTGAAGCTTTCTTT
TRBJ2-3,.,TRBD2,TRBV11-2,CASSFGLAGVEDTQYF,TGTGCCAGCAGCTTCGGACTAGCGGGGGTAGAAGATACGCAGTATTTT
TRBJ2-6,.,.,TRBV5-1,CASSLEGSGANALTF,TGCGCCAGCAGCCTGGAGGGTTCTGGGGCCAACGCCCTGACTTTC
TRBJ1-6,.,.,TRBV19,CASSMVVYNSPLHF,TGTGCCAGTAGTATGGTAGTATATAATTCACCCCTCCACTTT
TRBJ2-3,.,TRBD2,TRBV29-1,CSVGGAISTDTQYF,TGCAGCGTCGGGGGGGCTATAAGCACAGATACGCAGTATTTT
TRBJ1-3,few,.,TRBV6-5,CASSDSPGAGNTIYF,TGTGCCAGCAGTGACTCGCCCGGGGCTGGAAACACCATATATTTT
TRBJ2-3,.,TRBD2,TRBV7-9,CASSPRVGLEIDTQYF,TGTGCCAGCAGCCCCAGGGTCGGACTAGAGATAGATACGCAGTATTTT
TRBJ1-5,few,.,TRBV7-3,CAGEGSLYSNQPQHF,TGTGCCGGAGAGGGTAGTCTCTATAGCAATCAGCCCCAGCATTTT
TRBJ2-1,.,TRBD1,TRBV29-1,CSVARTGGAYNEQFF,TGCAGCGTGGCCCGGACAGGGGGAGCCTACAATGAGCAGTTCTTC
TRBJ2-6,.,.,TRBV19,CASSLRTGYVLTF,TGTGCCAGTAGTCTGAGGACGGGGTACGTCCTGACTTTC
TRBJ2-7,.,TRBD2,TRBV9,CASSSSGGASEQYF,TGTGCCAGCAGCTCTAGCGGGGGCGCCTCCGAGCAGTACTTC
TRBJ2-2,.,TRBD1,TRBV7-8,CASSPRDRNPGELFF,TGTGCCAGCAGCCCCCGGGACAGGAATCCCGGGGAGCTGTTTTTT
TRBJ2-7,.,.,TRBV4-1,CASSQDWSGGYEQYF,TGCGCCAGCAGCCAAGATTGGTCCGGGGGCTACGAGCAGTACTTC
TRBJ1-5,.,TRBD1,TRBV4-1,CASSPRDRGGNQPQHF,TGCGCCAGCAGCCCTCGCGACAGGGGCGGCAATCAGCCCCAGCATTTT
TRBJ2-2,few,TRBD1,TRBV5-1,CASSLGQGSVGELFF,TGCGCCAGCAGCTTGGGACAGGGGAGTGTCGGGGAGCTGTTTTTT
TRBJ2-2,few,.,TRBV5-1,CASSVLQGDGELFF,TGCGCCAGCAGCGTCCTACAGGGTGACGGGGAGCTGTTTTTT
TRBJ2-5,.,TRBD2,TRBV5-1,CASSRTSGGAGETQYF,TGCGCCAGCAGCCGAACTAGCGGGGGGGCCGGGGAGACCCAGTACTTC
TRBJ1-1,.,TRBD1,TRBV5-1,CASSLGDRGPGAFF,TGCGCCAGCAGCTTGGGGGACAGGGGGCCGGGGGCTTTCTTT
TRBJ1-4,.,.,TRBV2,CASSDNRGLGEKLFF,TGTGCCAGCAGTGATAACCGGGGGTTGGGTGAAAAACTGTTTTTT
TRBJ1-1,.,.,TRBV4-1,CASSQPTVNTEAFF,TGCGCCAGCAGCCAACCAACAGTGAACACTGAAGCTTTCTTT
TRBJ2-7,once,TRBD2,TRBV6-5,CASSYVLAGAYEQYF,TGTGCCAGCAGTTACGTCCTAGCGGGGGCCTACGAGCAGTACTTC
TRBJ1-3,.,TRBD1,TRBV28,CASNRQGLGNTIYF,TGTGCCAGCAACAGACAGGGGCTGGGAAACACCATATATTTT
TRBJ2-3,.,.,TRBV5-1,CASSLQDAARGTDTQYF,TGCGCCAGCAGCTTGCAGGATGCGGCTAGGGGAACAGATACGCAGTATTTT
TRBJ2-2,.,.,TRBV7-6,CASSPRGGELFF,TGTGCCAGCAGCCCACGGGGCGGGGAGCTGTTTTTT
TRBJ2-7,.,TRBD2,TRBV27,CASSRLAGSYEQYF,TGTGCCAGCAGTCGACTAGCGGGATCCTACGAGCAGTACTTC
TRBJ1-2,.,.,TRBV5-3,CARSLGQGIYGYTF,TGTGCCAGAAGCTTGGGGCAGGGAATCTATGGCTACACCTTC
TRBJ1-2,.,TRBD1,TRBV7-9,CASSRGTEDGYTF,TGTGCCAGCAGCCGGGGGACAGAGGATGGCTACACCTTC
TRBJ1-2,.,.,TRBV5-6,CASSFLTGVGYGYTF,TGTGCCAGCAGCTTCCTCACAGGAGTCGGCTATGGCTACACCTTC
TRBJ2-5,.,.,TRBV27,CASSLEGTQYF,TGTGCCAGCAGTTTAGAGGGGACCCAGTACTTC
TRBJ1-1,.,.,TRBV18,CASSPNRAGDTEAFF,TGTGCCAGCTCACCTAACAGGGCTGGGGACACTGAAGCTTTCTTT
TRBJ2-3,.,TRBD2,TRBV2,CASSGWRGAGTDTQYF,TGTGCCAGCAGTGGGTGGCGGGGGGCTGGCACAGATACGCAGTATTTT
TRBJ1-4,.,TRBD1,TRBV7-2,CASSGRQGGVEKLFF,TGTGCCAGCAGCGGTCGACAGGGCGGGGTCGAAAAACTGTTTTTT
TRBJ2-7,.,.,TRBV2,CASSEAMRYEQYF,TGTGCCAGCAGTGAAGCGATGCGCTACGAGCAGTACTTC
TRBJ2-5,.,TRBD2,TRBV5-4,CASSLQRGNRETQYF,TGTGCCAGCAGCTTGCAGCGGGGGAATAGAGAGACCCAGTACTTC
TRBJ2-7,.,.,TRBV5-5,CASSLQTAYEQYF,TGTGCCAGCAGCCTTCAGACAGCTTACGAGCAGTACTTC
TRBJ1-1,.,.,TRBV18,CASSQGQLGTEAFF,TGTGCCAGCTCACAAGGACAGCTCGGGACTGAAGCTTTCTTT
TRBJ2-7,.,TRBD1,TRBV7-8,CASRRSGTGAYEQYF,TGTGCCAGCAGGCGTTCCGGGACAGGGGCCTACGAGCAGTACTTC
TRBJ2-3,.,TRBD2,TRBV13,CASSLEGRLAGGRNTQYF,TGTGCCAGCAGCTTAGAGGGTCGACTAGCGGGGGGGCGGAATACGCAGTATTTT
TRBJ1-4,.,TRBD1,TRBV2,CASFRGQDNEKLFF,TGTGCCAGCTTCCGCGGACAGGATAATGAAAAACTGTTTTTT
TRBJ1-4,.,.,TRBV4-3,CASSQDKGGELFF,TGCGCCAGCAGCCAGGACAAAGGGGGGGAACTGTTTTTT
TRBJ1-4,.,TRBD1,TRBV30,CASDRVGEKLFF,TGTGCCTCCGACAGGGTTGGTGAAAAACTGTTTTTT
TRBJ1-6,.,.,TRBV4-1,CASSHRTGTPNNSPLHF,TGCGCCAGCAGCCACCGAACCGGGACACCAAATAATTCACCCCTCCACTTT
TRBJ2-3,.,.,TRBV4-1,CASSHGQLTDTQYF,TGCGCCAGCAGCCATGGACAGCTCACAGATACGCAGTATTTT
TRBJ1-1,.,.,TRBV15,CATSRDRRYRQNTEAFF,TGTGCCACCAGCAGAGATCGCCGTTACAGACAGAACACTGAAGCTTTCTTT
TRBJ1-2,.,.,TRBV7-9,CASSPTMAGYTF,TGTGCCAGCAGCCCAACTATGGCTGGCTACACCTTC
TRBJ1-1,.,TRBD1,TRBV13,CASSLGDRGAGAFF,TGTGCCAGCAGCTTAGGAGACAGGGGCGCTGGAGCTTTCTTT
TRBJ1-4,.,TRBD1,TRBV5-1,CASSSGQVINEKLFF,TGCGCCAGCAGCTCCGGACAGGTGATTAATGAAAAACTGTTTTTT
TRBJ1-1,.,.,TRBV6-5,CASSIGQYMNTEAFF,TGTGCCAGCAGTATAGGACAGTACATGAACACTGAAGCTTTCTTT
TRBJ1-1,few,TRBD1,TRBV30,CAWSRTGVHTEAFF,TGTGCCTGGAGTAGAACAGGGGTCCACACTGAAGCTTTCTTT
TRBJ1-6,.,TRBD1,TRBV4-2,CASSQELSRGHVAYNSPLHF,TGTGCCAGCAGCCAAGAACTCAGCAGGGGGCATGTTGCCTATAATTCACCCCTCCACTTT
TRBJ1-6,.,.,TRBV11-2,CASSLTSQSLNSPLHF,TGTGCCAGCAGCTTGACCTCACAGAGCCTTAATTCACCCCTCCACTTT
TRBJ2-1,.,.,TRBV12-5,CASGLSQGPLNEQFF,TGTGCTAGTGGTTTAAGCCAGGGGCCCCTCAATGAGCAGTTCTTC
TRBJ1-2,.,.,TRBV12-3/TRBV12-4,CASSLENSNGYTF,TGTGCCAGCAGTTTAGAGAACTCGAATGGCTACACCTTC
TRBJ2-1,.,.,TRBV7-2,CASSLRQTLGWEFF,TGTGCCAGCAGCTTAAGACAGACTTTGGGGTGGGAGTTCTTC